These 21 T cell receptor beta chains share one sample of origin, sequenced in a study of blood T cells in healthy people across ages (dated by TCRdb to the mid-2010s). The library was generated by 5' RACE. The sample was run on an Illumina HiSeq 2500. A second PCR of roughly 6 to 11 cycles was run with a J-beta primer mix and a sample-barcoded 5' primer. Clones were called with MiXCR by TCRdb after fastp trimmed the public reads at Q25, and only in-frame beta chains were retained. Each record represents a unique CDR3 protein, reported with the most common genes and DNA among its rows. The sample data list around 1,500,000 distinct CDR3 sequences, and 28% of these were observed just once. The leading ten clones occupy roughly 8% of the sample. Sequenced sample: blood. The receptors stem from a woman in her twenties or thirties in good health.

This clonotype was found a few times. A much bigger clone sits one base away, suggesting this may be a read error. The CDR3 sequence: CAGSPGGSNYGYTF. The CDR3 bases are TGCGCCGGCAGCCCGGGAGGGTCGAACTATGGCTACACCTTC. This chain connects TRBV5-1 to TRBJ1-2; D ambiguous. The germline gives CDR1 SGHRS, CDR2 YFSETQ. The CDR3 is 14 residues long.

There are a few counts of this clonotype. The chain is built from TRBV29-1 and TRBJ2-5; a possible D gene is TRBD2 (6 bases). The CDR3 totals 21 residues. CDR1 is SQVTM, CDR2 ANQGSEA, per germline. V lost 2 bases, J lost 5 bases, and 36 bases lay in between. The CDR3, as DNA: TGCAGCGTTGAATTGCCTTATGGCGGGGCACCCAAGGTCAGAGGTGGGGAGACCCAGTACTTC. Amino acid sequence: CSVELPYGGAPKVRGGETQYF.

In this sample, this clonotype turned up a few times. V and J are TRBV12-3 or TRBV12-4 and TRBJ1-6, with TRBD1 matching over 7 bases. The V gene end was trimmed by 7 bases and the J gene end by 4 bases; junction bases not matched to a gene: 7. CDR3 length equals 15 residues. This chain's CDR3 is CASTWTGPYNSPLHF. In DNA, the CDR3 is TGTGCCAGCACCTGGACAGGTCCTTATAATTCACCCCTCCACTTT.

DNA for the CDR3: TGCAGTGCGAGGACAGTACTATACAATGAGCAGTTCTTC. It is translated as CSARTVLYNEQFF. This chain links TRBV20-1 with TRBJ2-1; possibly TRBD1 for D (6 bases). Germline V gene data show CDR1 as DFQATT and CDR2 as SNEGSKA (reference sequence). Trimming shortened V by 6 bases and J by 4 bases, and 13 bases separated the two germline ends. The CDR3 is made up of 13 amino acids.

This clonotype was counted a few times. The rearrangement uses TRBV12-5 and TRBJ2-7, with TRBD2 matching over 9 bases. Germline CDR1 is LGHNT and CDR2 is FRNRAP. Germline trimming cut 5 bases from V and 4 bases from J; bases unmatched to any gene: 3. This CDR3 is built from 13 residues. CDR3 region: CASGRSGGYEQYF. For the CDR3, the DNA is TGTGCTAGTGGTCGAAGCGGGGGGTACGAGCAGTACTTC.

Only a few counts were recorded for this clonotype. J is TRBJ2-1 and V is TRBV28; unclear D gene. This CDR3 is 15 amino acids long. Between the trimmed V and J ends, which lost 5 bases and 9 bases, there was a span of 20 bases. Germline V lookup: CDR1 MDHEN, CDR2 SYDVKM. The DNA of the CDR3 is TGTGCCAGCAGTGCCGCCGGGCTGAGGCTAGGTGAGCAGTTCTTC. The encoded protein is CASSAAGLRLGEQFF.

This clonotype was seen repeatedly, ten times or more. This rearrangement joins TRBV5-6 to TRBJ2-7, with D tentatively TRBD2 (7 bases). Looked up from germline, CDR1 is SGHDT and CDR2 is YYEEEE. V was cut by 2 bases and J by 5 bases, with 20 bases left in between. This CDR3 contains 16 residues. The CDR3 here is CASSFLGAGAPDEQYF. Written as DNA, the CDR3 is TGTGCCAGCAGCTTCTTGGGCGCGGGGGCGCCTGACGAGCAGTACTTC.

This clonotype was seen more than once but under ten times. CDR3 coding DNA: TGTGCCAGTAGTATCTCCGGGGGTCTAGCCAAAAACATTCAGTACTTC. Its translation: CASSISGGLAKNIQYF. The chain carries TRBV19 and TRBJ2-4; D possibly corresponds to TRBD2 (6 bases). The CDR3 extends over 16 amino acids. The germline CDR1 and CDR2 sequences are LNHDA and SQIVND (reference sequence). Trimming removed 3 bases at V and 0 bases at J, with 12 bases between.

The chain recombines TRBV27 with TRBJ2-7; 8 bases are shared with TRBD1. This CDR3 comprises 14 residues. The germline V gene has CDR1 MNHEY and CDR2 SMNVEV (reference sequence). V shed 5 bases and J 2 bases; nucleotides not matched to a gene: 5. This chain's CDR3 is CASSIRQGPYEQYF. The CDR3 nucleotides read TGTGCCAGCAGTATTAGACAGGGGCCCTACGAGCAGTACTTC.

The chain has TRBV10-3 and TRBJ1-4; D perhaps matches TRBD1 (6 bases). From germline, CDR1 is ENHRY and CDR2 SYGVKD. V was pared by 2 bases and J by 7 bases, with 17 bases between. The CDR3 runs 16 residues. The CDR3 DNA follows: TGTGCCATCAGTGAGACGAGGGGGGCACGGCCTGAAAAACTGTTTTTT. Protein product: CAISETRGARPEKLFF.

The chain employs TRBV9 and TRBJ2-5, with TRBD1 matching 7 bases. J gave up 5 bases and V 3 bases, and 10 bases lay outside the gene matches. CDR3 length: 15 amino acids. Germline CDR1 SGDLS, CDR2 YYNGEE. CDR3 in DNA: TGTGCCAGCAGCGGAACGGGACAGCACTTGGAGACCCAGTACTTC. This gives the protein CASSGTGQHLETQYF.

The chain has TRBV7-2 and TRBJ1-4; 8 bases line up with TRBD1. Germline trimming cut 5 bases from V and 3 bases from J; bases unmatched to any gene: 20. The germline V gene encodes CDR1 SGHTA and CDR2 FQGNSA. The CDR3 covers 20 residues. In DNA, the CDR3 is TGTGCCAGCAGCCATCCGACAGGGGTTCAGTTTGGTATAGCTAATGAAAAACTGTTTTTT. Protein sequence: CASSHPTGVQFGIANEKLFF.

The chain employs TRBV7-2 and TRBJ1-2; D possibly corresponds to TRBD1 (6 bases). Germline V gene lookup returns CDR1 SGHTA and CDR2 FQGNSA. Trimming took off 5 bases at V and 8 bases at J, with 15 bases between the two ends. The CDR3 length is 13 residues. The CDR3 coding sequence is TGTGCCAGCAGCGCAAATTCAGGGGCCGGCTACACCTTC. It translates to CASSANSGAGYTF.

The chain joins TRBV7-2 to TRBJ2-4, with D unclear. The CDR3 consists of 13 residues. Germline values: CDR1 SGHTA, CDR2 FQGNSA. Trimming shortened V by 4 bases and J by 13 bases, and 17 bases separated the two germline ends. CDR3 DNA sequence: TGTGCCAGCAGCTACGGACCGTCCTACGGGCAGTACTTC. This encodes CASSYGPSYGQYF.

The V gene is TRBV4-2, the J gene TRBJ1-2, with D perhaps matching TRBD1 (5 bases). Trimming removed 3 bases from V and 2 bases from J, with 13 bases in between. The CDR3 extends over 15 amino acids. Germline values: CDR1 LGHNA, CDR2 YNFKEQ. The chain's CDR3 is CASSHPGTENYGYTF. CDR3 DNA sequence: TGTGCCAGCAGCCACCCCGGGACTGAAAACTATGGCTACACCTTC.

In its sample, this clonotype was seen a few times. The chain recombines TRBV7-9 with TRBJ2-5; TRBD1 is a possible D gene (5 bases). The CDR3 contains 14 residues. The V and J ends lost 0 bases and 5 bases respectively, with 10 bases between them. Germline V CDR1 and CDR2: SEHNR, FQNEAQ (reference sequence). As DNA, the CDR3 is TGTGCCAGCAGCTTAGCTGCAGGGCCGGAGACCCAGTACTTC. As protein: CASSLAAGPETQYF.

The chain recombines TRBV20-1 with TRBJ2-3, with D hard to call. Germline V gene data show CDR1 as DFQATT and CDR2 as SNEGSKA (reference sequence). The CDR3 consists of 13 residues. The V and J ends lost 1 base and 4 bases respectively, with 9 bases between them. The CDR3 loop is CSARAPSADTQYF. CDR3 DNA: TGCAGTGCTAGAGCCCCCTCGGCAGATACGCAGTATTTT.

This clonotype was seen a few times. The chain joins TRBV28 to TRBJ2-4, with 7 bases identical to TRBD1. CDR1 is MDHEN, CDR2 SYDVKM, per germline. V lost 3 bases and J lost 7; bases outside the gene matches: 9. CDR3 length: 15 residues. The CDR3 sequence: CASSFLGTDGNIQYF. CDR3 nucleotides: TGTGCCAGCAGTTTTCTCGGGACAGATGGGAACATTCAGTACTTC.

CDR3 residues: CASSVGGTVRVTDTQYF. The CDR3 coding sequence is TGTGCCAGCAGCGTAGGCGGGACGGTCAGAGTAACAGATACGCAGTATTTT. The J gene is TRBJ2-3, the V gene TRBV9; TRBD2 might be the D (6 bases). Trimming pared 0 bases from V and 3 bases from J, leaving 17 bases between. Germline V gives CDR1 SGDLS, CDR2 YYNGEE. The CDR3 is 17 amino acids.

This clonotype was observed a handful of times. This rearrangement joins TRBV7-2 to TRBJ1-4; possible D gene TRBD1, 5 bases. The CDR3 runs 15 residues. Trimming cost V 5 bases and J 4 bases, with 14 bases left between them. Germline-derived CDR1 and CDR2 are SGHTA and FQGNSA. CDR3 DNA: TGTGCCAGCAGCGCCCAGAGACAGAGTAATGAAAAACTGTTTTTT. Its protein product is CASSAQRQSNEKLFF.

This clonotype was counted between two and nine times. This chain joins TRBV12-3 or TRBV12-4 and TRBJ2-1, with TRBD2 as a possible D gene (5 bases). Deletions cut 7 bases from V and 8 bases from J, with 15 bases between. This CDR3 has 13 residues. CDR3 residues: CASKTTSRDEQFF. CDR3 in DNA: TGTGCCAGCAAGACCACCTCGAGGGATGAGCAGTTCTTC.